This TCR beta chain was recorded in a study of CD8+CD57+ T cells in acquired aplastic anemia. Study in general: Healthy-donor CD4+ cells averaged roughly 11 million reads.

This clonotype was seen just once. The template used for profiling TCR beta VDJ and CDR3 was genomic DNA. TCRdb redid the calling of the reads with MiXCR, one entry per CDR3 protein. This table holds hundreds of thousands of distinct CDR3 sequences, under 80% found once. CDR1 is SGDLS, CDR2 YYNGEE, per germline. The CDR3 length is 14 residues. Trimming pared 5 bases from V and 7 bases from J, leaving 16 bases between. J is TRBJ2-1 and V is TRBV9; tentative D call: TRBD2 (6 bases). Sequenced input: sorted CD4+, CD8+, or CD8+CD57+ T cells (not recorded which) from PBMCs. The clonotype comes from a human donor in good health, serving as a control. CDR3 region: CASSDLRGRNEQFF. CDR3 sequence (DNA): TGTGCCAGCAGTGATTTACGGGGGAGGAATGAGCAGTTCTTC.